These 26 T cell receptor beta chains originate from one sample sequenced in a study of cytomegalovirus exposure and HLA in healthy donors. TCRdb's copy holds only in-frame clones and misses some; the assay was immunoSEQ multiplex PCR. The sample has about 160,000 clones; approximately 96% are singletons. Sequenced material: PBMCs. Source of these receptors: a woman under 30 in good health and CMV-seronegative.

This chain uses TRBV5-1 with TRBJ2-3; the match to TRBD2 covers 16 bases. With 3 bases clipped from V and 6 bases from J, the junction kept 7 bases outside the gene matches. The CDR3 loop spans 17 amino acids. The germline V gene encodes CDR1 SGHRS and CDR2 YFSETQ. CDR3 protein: CASSSGLAGGLVDTQYF. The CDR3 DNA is TGCGCCAGCAGCTCGGGACTAGCGGGGGGGCTTGTGGATACGCAGTATTTT.

CDR3 sequence reads: CASSIVREYTGELFF. Here the CDR3 DNA reads TGTGCCAGTAGTATAGTACGGGAGTACACCGGGGAGCTGTTTTTT. This chain joins TRBV19 and TRBJ2-2; possibly TRBD2 for D (6 bases). Deletions cut 1 base from V and 3 bases from J, with 9 bases between. The CDR3 runs 15 residues. The germline V gene has CDR1 LNHDA and CDR2 SQIVND (reference sequence).

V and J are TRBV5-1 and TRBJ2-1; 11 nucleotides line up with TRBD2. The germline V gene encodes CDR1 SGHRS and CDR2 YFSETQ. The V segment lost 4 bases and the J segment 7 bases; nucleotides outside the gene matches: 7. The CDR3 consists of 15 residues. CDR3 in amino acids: CASSLSGGAGNEQFF. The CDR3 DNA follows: TGCGCCAGCAGCCTTAGCGGGGGGGCAGGGAATGAGCAGTTCTTC.

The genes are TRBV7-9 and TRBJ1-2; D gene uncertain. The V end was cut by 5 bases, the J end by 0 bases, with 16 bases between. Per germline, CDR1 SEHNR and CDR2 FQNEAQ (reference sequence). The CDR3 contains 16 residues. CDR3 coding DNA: TGTGCCAGCAGCCCATCCGGAGCAACTCCTAACTATGGCTACACCTTC. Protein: CASSPSGATPNYGYTF. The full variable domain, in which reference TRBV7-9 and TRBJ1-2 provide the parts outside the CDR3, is DTGVSQNPRHKITKRGQNVTFRCDPISEHNRLYWYRQTLGQGPEFLTYFQNEAQLEKSRLLSDRFSAERPKGSFSTLEIQRTEQGDSAMYLCASSPSGATPNYGYTFGSGTRLTVV.

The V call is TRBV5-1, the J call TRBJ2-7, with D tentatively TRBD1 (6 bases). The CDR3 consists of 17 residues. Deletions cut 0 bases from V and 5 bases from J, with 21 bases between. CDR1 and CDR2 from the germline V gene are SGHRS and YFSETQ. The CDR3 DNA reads TGCGCCAGCAGCTTGGCACAGGGTATTGGAACGGGAAACGAGCAGTACTTC. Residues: CASSLAQGIGTGNEQYF.

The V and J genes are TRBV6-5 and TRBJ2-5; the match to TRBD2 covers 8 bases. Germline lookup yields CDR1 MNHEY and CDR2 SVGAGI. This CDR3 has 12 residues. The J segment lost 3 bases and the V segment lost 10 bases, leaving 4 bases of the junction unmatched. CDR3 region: CAIGSGEETQYF. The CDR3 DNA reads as TGTGCCATCGGTAGCGGGGAAGAGACCCAGTACTTC.

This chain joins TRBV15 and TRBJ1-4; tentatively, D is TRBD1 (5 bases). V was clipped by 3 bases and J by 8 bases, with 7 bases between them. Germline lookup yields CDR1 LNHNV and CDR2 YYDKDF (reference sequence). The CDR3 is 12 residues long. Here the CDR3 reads CATSREGEKLFF. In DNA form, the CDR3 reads TGTGCCACCAGCAGGGAGGGGGAAAAACTGTTTTTT. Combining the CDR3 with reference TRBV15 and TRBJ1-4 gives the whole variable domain DAMVIQNPRYQVTQFGKPVTLSCSQTLNHNVMYWYQQKSSQAPKLLFHYYDKDFNNEADTPDNFQSRRPNTSFCFLDIRSPGLGDTAMYLCATSREGEKLFFGSGTQLSVL.

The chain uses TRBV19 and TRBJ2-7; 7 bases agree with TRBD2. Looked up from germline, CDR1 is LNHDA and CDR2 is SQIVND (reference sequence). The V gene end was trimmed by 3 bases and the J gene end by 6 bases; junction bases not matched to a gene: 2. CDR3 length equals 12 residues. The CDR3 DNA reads TGTGCCAGTAGTATTGGGGGGGTCGAGCAGTACTTC. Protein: CASSIGGVEQYF.

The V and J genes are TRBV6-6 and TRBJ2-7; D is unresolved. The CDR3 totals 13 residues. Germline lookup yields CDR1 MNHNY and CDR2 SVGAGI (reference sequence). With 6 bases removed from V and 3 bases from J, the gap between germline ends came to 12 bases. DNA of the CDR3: TGTGCCAGCAGCCCGGTTGAGGTCTACGAGCAGTACTTC. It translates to CASSPVEVYEQYF.

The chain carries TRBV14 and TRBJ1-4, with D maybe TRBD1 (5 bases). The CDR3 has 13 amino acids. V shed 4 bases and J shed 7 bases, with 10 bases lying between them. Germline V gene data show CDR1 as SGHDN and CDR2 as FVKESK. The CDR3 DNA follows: TGTGCCAGCAGCCGCGGGGGTCGTGAAAAACTGTTTTTT. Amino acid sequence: CASSRGGREKLFF.

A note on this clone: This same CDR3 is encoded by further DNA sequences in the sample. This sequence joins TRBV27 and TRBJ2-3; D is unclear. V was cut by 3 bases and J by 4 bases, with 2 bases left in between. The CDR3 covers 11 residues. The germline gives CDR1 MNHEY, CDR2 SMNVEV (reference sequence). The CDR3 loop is CASSFSDTQYF. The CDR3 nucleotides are TGTGCCAGCAGTTTCTCAGATACGCAGTATTTT.

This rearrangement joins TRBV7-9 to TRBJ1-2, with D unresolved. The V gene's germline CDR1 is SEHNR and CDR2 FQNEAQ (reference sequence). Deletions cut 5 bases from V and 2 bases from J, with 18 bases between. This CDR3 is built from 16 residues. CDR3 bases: TGTGCCAGCAGCCCCACCCCTTACGGAGGGAACTATGGCTACACCTTC. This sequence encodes CASSPTPYGGNYGYTF.

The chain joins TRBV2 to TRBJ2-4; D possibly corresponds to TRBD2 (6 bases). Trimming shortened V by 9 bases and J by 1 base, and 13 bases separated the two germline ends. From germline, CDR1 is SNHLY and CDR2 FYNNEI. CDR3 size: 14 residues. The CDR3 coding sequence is TGTGCCAGTCGGGACTTACTCGCCAAAAACATTCAGTACTTC. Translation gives CASRDLLAKNIQYF.

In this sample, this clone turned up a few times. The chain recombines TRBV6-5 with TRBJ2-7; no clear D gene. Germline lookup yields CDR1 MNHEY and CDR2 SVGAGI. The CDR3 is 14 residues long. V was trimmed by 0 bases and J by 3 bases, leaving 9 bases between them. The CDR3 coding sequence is TGTGCCAGCAGTTACTCGTGGCAGAACTACGAGCAGTACTTC. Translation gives CASSYSWQNYEQYF.

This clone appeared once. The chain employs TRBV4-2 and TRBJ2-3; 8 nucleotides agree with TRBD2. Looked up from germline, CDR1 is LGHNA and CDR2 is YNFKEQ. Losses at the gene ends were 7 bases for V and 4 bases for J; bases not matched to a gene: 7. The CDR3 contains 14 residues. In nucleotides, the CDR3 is TGTGCCAGCAACCGGGAGGGCGCGGCAGATACGCAGTATTTT. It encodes CASNREGAADTQYF.

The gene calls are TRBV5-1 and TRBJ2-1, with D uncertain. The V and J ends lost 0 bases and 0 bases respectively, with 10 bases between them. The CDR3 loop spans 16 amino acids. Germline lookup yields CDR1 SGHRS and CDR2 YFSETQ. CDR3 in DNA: TGCGCCAGCAGCTTGGGTGATAGGAGCTCCTACAATGAGCAGTTCTTC. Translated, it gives CASSLGDRSSYNEQFF.

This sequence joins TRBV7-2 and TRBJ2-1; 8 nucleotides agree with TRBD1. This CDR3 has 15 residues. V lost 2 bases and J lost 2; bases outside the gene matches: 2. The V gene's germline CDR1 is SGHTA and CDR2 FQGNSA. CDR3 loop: CASSLNRGAYNEQFF. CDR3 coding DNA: TGTGCCAGCAGCTTAAACAGGGGGGCCTACAATGAGCAGTTCTTC.

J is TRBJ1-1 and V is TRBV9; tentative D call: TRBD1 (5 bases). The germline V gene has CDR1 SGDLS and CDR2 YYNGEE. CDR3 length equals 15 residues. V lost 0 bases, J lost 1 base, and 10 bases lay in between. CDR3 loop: CASSVEGSWNTEAFF. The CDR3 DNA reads TGTGCCAGCAGCGTAGAGGGGTCCTGGAACACTGAAGCTTTCTTT.

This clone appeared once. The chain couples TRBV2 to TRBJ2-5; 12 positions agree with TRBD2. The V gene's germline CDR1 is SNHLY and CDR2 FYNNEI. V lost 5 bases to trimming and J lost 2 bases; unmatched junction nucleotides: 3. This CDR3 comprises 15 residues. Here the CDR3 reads CASSTSGGPQETQYF. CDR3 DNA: TGTGCCAGCAGTACTAGCGGGGGGCCACAAGAGACCCAGTACTTC.

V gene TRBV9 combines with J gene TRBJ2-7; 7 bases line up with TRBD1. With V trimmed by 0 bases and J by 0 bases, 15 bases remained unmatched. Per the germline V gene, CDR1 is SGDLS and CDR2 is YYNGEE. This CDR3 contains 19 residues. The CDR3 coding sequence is TGTGCCAGCAGCGTAGTTCCTTTGAGGACAGGCTCGGGCTCCTACGAGCAGTACTTC. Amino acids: CASSVVPLRTGSGSYEQYF.

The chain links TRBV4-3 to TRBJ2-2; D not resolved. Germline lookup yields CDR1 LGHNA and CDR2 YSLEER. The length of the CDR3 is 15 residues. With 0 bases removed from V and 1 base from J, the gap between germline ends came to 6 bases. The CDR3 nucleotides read TGCGCCAGCAGCCAAGATCCCAAGAACACCGGGGAGCTGTTTTTT. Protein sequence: CASSQDPKNTGELFF.

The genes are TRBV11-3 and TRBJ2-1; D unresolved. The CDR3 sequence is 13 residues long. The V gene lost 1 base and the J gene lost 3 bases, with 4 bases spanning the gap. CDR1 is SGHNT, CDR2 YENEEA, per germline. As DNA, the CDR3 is TGTGCCAGCAGCTTAGGACTCTACAATGAGCAGTTCTTC. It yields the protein CASSLGLYNEQFF.

CDR3 in amino acids: CASSLEGAPRVEQYF. CDR3 bases: TGTGCCAGCAGCTTGGAAGGGGCCCCCAGGGTGGAGCAGTACTTC. The rearrangement links TRBV5-4 to TRBJ2-7; tentative D call: TRBD1 (5 bases). Germline V gene data show CDR1 as SGHNT and CDR2 as YYREEE (reference sequence). Between the trimmed V and J ends, which lost 0 bases and 7 bases, there was a span of 17 bases. This CDR3 has 15 amino acids.

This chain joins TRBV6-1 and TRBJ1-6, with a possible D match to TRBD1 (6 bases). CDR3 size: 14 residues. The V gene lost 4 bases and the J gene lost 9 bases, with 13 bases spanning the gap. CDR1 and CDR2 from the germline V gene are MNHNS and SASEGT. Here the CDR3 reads CASSVTGSGSPLHF. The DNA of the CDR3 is TGTGCCAGCAGTGTTACAGGGAGCGGTTCACCCCTCCACTTT.

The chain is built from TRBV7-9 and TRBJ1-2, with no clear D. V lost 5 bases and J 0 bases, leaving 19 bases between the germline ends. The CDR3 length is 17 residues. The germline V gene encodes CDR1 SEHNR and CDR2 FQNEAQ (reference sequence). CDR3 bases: TGTGCCAGCAGCGCAAGCAGAGGATCGTTGACTAACTATGGCTACACCTTC. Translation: CASSASRGSLTNYGYTF.

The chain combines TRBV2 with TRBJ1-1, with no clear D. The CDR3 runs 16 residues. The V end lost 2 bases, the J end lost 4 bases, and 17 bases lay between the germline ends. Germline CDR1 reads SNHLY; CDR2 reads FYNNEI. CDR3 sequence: CASSESAPAGVTEAFF. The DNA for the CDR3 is TGTGCCAGCAGTGAATCGGCCCCGGCCGGGGTCACTGAAGCTTTCTTT.